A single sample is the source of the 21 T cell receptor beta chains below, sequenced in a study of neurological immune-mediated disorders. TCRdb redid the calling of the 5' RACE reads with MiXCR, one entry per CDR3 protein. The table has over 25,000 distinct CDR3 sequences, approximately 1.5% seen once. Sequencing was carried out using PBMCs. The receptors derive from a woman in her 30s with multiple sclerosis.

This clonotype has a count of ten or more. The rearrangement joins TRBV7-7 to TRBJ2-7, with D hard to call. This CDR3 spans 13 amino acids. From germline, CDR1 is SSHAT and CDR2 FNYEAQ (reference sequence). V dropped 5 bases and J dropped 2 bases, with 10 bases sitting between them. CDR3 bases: TGTGCCAGCAGCCCCACCGACACCTACGAGCAGTACTTC. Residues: CASSPTDTYEQYF.

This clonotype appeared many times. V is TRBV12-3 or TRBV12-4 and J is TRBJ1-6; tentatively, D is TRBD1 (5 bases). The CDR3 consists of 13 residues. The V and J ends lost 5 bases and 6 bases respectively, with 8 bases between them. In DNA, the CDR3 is TGTGCCAGCAGTCTGGGACGTAATTCACCCCTCCACTTT. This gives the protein CASSLGRNSPLHF.

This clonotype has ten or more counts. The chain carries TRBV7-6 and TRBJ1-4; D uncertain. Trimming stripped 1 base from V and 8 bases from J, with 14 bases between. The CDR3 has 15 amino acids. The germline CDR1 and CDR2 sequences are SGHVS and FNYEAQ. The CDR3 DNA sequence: TGTGCCAGCAGCTTAGATACCGGTCGGGCCGAAAAACTGTTTTTT. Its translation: CASSLDTGRAEKLFF.

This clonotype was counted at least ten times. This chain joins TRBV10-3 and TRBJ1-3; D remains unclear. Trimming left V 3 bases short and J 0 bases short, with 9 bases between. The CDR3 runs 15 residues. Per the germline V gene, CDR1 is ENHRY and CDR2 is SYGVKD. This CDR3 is CAISDSANSGNTIYF. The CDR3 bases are TGTGCCATCAGTGACTCCGCAAACTCTGGAAACACCATATATTTT.

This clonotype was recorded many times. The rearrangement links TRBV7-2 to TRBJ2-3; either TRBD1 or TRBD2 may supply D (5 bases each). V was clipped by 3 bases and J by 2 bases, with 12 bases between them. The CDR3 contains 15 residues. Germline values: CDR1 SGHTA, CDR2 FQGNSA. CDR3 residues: CASSFQRGTTDTQYF. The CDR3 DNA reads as TGTGCCAGCAGCTTCCAGCGTGGGACCACAGATACGCAGTATTTT.

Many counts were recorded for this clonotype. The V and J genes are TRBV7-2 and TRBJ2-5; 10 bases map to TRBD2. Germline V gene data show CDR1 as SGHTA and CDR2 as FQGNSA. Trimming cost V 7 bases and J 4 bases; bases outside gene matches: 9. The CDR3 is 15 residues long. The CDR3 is CASNGGSGGTETQYF. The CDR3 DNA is TGTGCCAGCAATGGGGGTAGCGGGGGGACAGAGACCCAGTACTTC.

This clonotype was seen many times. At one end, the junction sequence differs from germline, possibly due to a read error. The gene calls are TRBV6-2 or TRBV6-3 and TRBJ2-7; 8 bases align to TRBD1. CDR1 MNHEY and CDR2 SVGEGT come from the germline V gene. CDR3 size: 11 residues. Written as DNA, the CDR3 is TGTGCCAGCAGTCTAGGACAGGGCGAGGACTTC. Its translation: CASSLGQGEDF.

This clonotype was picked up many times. CDR3 amino acids: CAISEVGAEAFF. In nucleotides, the CDR3 is TGTGCCATCAGTGAAGTCGGCGCTGAAGCTTTCTTT. The genes are TRBV10-3 and TRBJ1-1; no definite D call. Trimming took off 3 bases at V and 6 bases at J, with 8 bases between the two ends. The CDR3 covers 12 residues. Germline CDR1 ENHRY, CDR2 SYGVKD.

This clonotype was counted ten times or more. CDR3 sequence (DNA): TGTGCCAGCAGTTTGGTGGGACAGATTTTTCAGTACTTC. It codes for CASSLVGQIFQYF. This chain connects TRBV28 to TRBJ2-4, with 7 positions matching TRBD1. V gave up 3 bases and J gave up 11 bases; unmatched junction bases: 7. CDR1 and CDR2 from the germline V gene are MDHEN and SYDVKM. CDR3 length equals 13 residues.

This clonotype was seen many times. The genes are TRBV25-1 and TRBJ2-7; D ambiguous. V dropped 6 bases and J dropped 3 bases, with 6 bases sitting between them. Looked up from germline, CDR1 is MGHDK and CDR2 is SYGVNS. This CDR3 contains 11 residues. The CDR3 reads CASRASYEQYF. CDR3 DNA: TGTGCCAGCAGAGCCAGCTACGAGCAGTACTTC.

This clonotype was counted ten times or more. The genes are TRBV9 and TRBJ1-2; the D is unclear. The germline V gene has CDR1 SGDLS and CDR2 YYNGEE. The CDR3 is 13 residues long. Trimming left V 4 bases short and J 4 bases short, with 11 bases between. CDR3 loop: CASSTRGSYGYTF. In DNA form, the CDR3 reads TGTGCCAGCAGCACCCGTGGGAGCTATGGCTACACCTTC.

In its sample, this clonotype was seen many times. CDR3 coding DNA: TGTGCCAGCAGCCAAGATCGTGGGAACTATGGCTACACCTTC. Protein sequence: CASSQDRGNYGYTF. The chain has TRBV14 and TRBJ1-2, with D hard to call. V was pared by 0 bases and J by 2 bases, with 7 bases between. CDR1 and CDR2 from the germline V gene are SGHDN and FVKESK. The CDR3 consists of 14 residues.

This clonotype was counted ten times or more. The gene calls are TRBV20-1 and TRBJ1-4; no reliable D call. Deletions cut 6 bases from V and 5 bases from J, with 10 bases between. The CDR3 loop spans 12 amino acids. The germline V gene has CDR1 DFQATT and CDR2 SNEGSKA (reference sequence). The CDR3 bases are TGCAGTGCCGAGGTCTACAATGAAAAACTGTTTTTT. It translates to CSAEVYNEKLFF.

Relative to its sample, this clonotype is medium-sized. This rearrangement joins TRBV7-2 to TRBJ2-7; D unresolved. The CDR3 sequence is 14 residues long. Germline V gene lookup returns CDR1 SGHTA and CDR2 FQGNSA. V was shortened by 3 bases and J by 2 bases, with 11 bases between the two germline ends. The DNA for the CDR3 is TGTGCCAGCAGCTTCCAGACACGCACCTACGAGCAGTACTTC. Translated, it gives CASSFQTRTYEQYF.

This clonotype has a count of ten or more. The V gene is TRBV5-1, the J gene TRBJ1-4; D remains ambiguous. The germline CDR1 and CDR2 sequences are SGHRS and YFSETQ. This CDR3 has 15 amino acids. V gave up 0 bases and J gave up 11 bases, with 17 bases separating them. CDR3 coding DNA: TGCGCCAGCAGCTTGGCCGGGCCCGGAGGTGAGAAACTGTTTTTT. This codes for CASSLAGPGGEKLFF.

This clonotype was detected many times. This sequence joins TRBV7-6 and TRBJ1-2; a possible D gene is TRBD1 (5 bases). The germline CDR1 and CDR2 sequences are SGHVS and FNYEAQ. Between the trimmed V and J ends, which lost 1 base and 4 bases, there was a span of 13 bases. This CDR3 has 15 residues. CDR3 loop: CASSLEAGMAYGYTF. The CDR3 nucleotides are TGTGCCAGCAGCTTAGAGGCAGGGATGGCCTATGGCTACACCTTC. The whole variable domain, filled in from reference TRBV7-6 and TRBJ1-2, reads GAGVSQSPRYKVTKRGQDVALRCDPISGHVSLYWYRQALGQGPEFLTYFNYEAQQDKSGLPNDRFSAERPEGSISTLTIQRTEQRDSAMYRCASSLEAGMAYGYTFGSGTRLTVV.

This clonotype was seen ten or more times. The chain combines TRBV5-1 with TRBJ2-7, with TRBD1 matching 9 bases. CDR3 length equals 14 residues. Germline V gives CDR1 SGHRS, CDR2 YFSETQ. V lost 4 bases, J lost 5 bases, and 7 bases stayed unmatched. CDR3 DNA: TGCGCCAGCAGCCTGGGACAGGGTTTGGACGAGCAGTACTTC. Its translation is CASSLGQGLDEQYF.

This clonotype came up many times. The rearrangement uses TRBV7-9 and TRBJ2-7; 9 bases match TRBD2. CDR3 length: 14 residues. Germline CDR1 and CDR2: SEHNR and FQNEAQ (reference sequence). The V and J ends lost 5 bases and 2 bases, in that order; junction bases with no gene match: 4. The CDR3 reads CASSRVAGAYEQYF. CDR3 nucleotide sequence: TGTGCCAGCAGCCGCGTAGCGGGGGCCTACGAGCAGTACTTC.

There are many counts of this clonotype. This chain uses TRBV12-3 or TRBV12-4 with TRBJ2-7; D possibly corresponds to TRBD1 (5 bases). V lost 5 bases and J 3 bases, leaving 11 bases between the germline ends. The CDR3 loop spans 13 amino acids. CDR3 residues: CASSTGSIYEQYF. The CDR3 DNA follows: TGTGCCAGCAGTACAGGTTCCATCTACGAGCAGTACTTC.

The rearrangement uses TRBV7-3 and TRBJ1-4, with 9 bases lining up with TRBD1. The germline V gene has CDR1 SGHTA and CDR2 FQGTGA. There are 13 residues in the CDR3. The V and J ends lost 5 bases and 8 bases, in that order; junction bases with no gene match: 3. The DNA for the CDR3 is TGTGCCAGCAGCCCGGGACAGGGAGAAAAACTGTTTTTT. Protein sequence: CASSPGQGEKLFF.

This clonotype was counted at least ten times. Here the CDR3 reads CATSDAGTGNNEQFF. CDR3 in DNA: TGTGCCACCAGTGATGCCGGGACAGGGAACAATGAGCAGTTCTTC. This chain connects TRBV24-1 to TRBJ2-1; 9 nucleotides match TRBD1. Germline V lookup: CDR1 KGHDR, CDR2 SFDVKD. The CDR3 length is 15 residues. The V and J ends lost 3 bases and 5 bases, in that order; junction bases with no gene match: 4.